This entry is about one T cell receptor beta chain. TCRdb's copy holds only in-frame clones and misses some; the assay was immunoSEQ multiplex PCR. In the table there are 55,000 to 70,000 clones, around 90% of which are singletons. These data belong to a study of blood T cell repertoires in COVID-19. Per the germline V gene, CDR1 is SNHLY and CDR2 is FYNNEI. This CDR3 spans 15 amino acids. The ends lost 2 bases at V and 5 bases at J; junction bases unmatched: 5. The V gene is TRBV2, the J gene TRBJ1-5; 8 nucleotides line up with TRBD1. Material for sequencing was peripheral blood. This clonotype was obtained from a man aged 35 to 55 with COVID-19, enrolled during active disease. CDR3 amino acids: CASSEQDRAYQPQHF. DNA of the CDR3: TGTGCCAGCAGTGAACAGGACAGGGCATATCAGCCCCAGCATTTT.